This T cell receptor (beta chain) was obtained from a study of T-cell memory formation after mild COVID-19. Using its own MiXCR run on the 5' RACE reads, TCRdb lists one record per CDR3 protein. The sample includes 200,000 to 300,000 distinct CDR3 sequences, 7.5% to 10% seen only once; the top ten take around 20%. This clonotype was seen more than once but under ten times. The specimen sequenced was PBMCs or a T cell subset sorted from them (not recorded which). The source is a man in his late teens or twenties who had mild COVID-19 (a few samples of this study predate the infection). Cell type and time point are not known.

The CDR3 loop reads CASTDRAVQETQYF. The CDR3 region has the DNA TGTGCCAGCACGGACAGGGCGGTCCAAGAGACCCAGTACTTC. The chain uses TRBV6-5 and TRBJ2-5; 8 bases are a match to TRBD1. The V and J ends lost 7 bases and 1 base, in that order; junction bases with no gene match: 5. This CDR3 has 14 residues. Germline assignment: CDR1 MNHEY and CDR2 SVGAGI.